This entry is about one T cell receptor beta chain. This clone has at least ten counts. Its specific antigen is unknown. The sequence runs out 3 residues before the end of the CDR3; the remainder is reconstructed from the germline J gene. These data belong to a study of T cell clonality in common variable immunodeficiency (dated by TCRdb to the mid-2010s). The full study reports these points: CVID TCRbeta sequences reportedly showed fewer deletions and N-nucleotide insertions and lacked highly modified clones with 13 or more V deletions. The authors noted that sequencing repertoires of T cell subpopulations would be needed to clarify what caused the increased clonality in CVID. Despite equal DNA input, controls averaged roughly 80,000 unique sequences per sample versus about 31,547 in CVID samples. Compared with healthy controls, CVID subjects showed increased TCRbeta clonality (t-test p = 0.018), a feature most characteristic of about a third of subjects. CVID subjects shared fewer TCRbeta clones with each other than healthy controls did (p < 0.0001). Correlations between repertoire features and clinical complications were limited by patient heterogeneity within the CVID cohort.

Measured from the cysteine to the phenylalanine, the CDR3 is 14 residues long. The DNA covers only part of the CDR3, 33 bases in frame from base 1. Based on the germline V gene, the CDR1 and CDR2 sequences are SGHRS and YFSETQ. V drops 4 bases and J drops 4 bases, leaving 14 bases in between. CVID was diagnosed by standard criteria: serum IgG, IgA and/or IgM reduced below normal range, plus specific antibody deficiency. There were 40 to 50 subjects in the CVID group (about 30 male and some 15 female), ranging in age from roughly 8 to 70 years, with a mean age of around 40. Most of the CVID patients and most of the healthy controls were of Caucasian heritage. Replacement immunoglobulin therapy had been administered to all CVID subjects for at least one year at the time of study participation. At the time of blood collection, no CVID subject was ill or was being treated with immunomodulatory or immunosuppressive medication. From each donor, roughly 4.5 to 9 ml of heparinized peripheral whole blood was collected. Genomic DNA from adults with common variable immune deficiency (CVID) and from healthy adult controls was used for sequencing of TCRbeta CDR3 repertoires. Diluted blood was density-centrifuged over Hypaque 1077 or Ficoll-Paque to isolate peripheral blood mononuclear cells. Unsorted mononuclear cells served as the source of genomic DNA, which was extracted either by Qiagen column purification or by a centrifugation-based method.

CVID samples and control samples contributed equivalent amounts of genomic DNA as sequencing input. For every sample, a 60 bp segment covering the rearranged TCRbeta CDR3 region was amplified and then sequenced. The immunoSEQ assay, a bias-corrected multiplex PCR with high-throughput sequencing, was employed for TCRbeta amplification. On the authors' methods: Every unique nucleotide sequence counted as a clone and was annotated with V, D and J genes, copy number and frequency. Sequences were labeled productive if in frame, and non-productive if out of frame or containing stop codons. Clonality was calculated from Shannon's entropy as previously described. The predicted amino acid sequences of productive clones were used to derive mean CDR3 Kyte-Doolittle hydropathy. Scaled V gene usage was hierarchically clustered using Manhattan distance and complete linkage with the R hclust function. To assess clone sharing by CDR3 amino acid sequence, 12 repertoires per group were resampled over 100 rounds. The repertoires were screened for 60 to 85 published EBV-specific TCRbeta sequences and approximately 230 published CMV-specific TCRbeta sequences. A couple of CVID samples yielding fewer than 10,000 sequences were excluded from analysis, leaving under 45 CVID repertoires. The source is immuneACCESS, and TCRdb retained only in-frame sequences with V and J called. Part of the clones is not carried over; for the studies checked, unresolved V genes explain less than half of this, and the remainder is unexplained. The D gene and trimming were derived from the DNA, and the V and J assignments and clone size from that table. The table puts 25,000 to 30,000 clones in this sample, none counted just once. Roughly 3% of the sample rests with the top ten.

The receptor's source is a human donor with common variable immunodeficiency. The rearrangement combines TRBV5-1 with TRBJ2-5; TRBD2 is a possible D gene, resting on 6 matching bases. The sample consisted of peripheral blood mononuclear cells. CDR3 region: CASSPGTGGETQYF. The sequenced part of the CDR3 DNA is TGCGCCAGCAGCCCAGGGACTGGTGGAGAGACC.